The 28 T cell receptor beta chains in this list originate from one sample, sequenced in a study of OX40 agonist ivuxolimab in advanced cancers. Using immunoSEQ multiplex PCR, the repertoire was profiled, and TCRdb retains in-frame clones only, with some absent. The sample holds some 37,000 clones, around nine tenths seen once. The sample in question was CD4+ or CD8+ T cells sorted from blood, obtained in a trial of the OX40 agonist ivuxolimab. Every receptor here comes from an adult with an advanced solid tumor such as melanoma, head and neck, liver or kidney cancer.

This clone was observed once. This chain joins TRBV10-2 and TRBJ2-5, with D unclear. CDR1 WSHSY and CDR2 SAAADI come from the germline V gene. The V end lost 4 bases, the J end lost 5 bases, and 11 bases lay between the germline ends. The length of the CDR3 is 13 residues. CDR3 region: CASSVGSRETQYF. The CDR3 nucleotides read TGCGCCAGCAGTGTGGGGTCCCGGGAGACCCAGTACTTC.

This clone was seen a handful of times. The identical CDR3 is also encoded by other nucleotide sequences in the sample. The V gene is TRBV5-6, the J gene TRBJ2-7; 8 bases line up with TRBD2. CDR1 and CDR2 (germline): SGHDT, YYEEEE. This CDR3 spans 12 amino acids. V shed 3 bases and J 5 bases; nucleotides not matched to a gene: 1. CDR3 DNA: TGTGCCAGCAGCTGGCGGGGGGACGAGCAGTACTTC. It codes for CASSWRGDEQYF.

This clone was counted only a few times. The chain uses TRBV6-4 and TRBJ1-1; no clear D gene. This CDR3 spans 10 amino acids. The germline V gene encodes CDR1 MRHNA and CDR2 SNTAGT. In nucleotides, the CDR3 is TGTGCGTGTGGGTACACTGAAGCTTTCTTT. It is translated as CACGYTEAFF.

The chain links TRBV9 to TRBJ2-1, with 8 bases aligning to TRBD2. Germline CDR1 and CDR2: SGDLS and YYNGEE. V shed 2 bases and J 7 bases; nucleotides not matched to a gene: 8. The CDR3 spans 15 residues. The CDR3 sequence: CASSVQIAGLNEQFF. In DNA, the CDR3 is TGTGCCAGCAGCGTTCAAATAGCGGGATTAAATGAGCAGTTCTTC.

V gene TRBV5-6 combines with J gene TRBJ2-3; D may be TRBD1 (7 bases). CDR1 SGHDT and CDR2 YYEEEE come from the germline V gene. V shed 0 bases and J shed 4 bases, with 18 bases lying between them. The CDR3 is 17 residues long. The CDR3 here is CASSLGSGGPTADTQYF. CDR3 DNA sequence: TGTGCCAGCAGCTTGGGGTCAGGGGGGCCAACGGCAGATACGCAGTATTTT.

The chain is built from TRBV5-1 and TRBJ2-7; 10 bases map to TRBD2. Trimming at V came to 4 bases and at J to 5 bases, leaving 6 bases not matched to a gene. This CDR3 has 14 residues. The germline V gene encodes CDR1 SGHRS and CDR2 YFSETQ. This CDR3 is CASSEAGGPDEQYF. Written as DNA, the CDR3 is TGCGCCAGCAGCGAAGCGGGAGGGCCTGACGAGCAGTACTTC. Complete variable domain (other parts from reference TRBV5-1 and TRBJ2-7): KAGVTQTPRYLIKTRGQQVTLSCSPISGHRSVSWYQQTPGQGLQFLFEYFSETQRNKGNFPGRFSGRQFSNSRSEMNVSTLELGDSALYLCASSEAGGPDEQYFGPGTRLTVT.

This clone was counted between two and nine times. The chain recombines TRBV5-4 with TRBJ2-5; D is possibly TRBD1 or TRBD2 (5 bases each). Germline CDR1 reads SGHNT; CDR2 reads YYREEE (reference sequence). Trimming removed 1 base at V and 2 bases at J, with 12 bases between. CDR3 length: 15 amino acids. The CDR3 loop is CASSLSRDGQETQYF. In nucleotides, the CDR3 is TGTGCCAGCAGCTTGAGCCGGGACGGTCAAGAGACCCAGTACTTC.

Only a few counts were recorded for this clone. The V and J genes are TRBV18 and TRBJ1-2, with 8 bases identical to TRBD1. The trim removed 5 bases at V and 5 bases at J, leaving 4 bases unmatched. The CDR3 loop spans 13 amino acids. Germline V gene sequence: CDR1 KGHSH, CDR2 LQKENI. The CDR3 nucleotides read TGTGCCAGCTCAACAGGGGGTCTGTATGGCTACACCTTC. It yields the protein CASSTGGLYGYTF.

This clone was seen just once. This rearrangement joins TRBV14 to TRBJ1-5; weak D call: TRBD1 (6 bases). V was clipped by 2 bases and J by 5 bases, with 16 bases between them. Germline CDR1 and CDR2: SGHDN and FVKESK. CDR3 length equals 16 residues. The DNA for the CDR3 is TGTGCCAGCAGCCAACAACTGGGGGGGGGCGATCAGCCCCAGCATTTT. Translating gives CASSQQLGGGDQPQHF.

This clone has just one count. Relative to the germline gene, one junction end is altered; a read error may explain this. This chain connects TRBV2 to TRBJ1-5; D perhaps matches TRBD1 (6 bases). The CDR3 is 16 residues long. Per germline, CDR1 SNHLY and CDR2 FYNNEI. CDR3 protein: CASSGLGGASSQPQHF. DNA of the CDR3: TGTGCCAGCAGTGGTTTAGGGGGAGCTAGCAGTCAGCCCCAGCATTTT.

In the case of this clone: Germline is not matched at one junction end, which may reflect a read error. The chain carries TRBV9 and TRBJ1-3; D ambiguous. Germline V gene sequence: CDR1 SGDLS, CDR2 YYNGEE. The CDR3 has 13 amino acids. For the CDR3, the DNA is TGTGCCAGCAGCCTACCGTCTGAAAACACCATATATTTT. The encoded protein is CASSLPSENTIYF.

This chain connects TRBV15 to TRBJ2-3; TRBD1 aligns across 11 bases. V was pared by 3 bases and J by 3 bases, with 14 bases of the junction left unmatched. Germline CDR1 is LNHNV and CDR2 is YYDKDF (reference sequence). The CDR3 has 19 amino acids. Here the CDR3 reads CATSSQGDRGSLGTDTQYF. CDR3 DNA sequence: TGTGCCACCAGCAGCCAAGGGGACAGGGGGTCTCTTGGTACAGATACGCAGTATTTT.

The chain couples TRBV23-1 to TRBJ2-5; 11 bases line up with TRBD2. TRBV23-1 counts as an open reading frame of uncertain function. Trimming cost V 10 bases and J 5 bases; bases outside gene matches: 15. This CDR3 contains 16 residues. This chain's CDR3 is CATLGRLAGTCETQYF. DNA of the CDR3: TGCGCCACCCTCGGGAGACTAGCGGGAACGTGTGAGACCCAGTACTTC.

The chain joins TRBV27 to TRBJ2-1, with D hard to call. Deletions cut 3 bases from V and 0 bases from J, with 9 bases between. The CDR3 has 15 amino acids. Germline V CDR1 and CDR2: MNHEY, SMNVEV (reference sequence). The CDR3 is CASSLSPSSYNEQFF. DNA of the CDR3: TGTGCCAGCAGTTTGTCTCCCAGCTCCTACAATGAGCAGTTCTTC.

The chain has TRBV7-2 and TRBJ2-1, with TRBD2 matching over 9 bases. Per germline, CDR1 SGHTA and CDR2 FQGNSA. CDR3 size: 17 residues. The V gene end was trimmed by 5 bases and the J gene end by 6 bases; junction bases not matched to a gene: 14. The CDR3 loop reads CASSHGGGGRAVNEQFF. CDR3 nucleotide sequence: TGTGCCAGCAGCCACGGAGGTGGCGGGAGGGCCGTCAATGAGCAGTTCTTC.

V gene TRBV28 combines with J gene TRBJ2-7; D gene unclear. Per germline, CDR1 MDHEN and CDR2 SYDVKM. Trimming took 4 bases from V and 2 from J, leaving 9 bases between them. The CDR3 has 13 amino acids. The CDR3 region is CASSSDATYEQYF. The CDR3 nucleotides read TGTGCCAGCAGTTCCGACGCTACCTACGAGCAGTACTTC.

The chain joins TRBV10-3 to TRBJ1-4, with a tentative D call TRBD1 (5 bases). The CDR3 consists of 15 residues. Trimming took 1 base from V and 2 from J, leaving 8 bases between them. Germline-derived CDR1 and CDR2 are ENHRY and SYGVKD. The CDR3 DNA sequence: TGTGCCATCAGTGAGTTAGGGGACACTAATGAAAAACTGTTTTTT. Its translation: CAISELGDTNEKLFF.

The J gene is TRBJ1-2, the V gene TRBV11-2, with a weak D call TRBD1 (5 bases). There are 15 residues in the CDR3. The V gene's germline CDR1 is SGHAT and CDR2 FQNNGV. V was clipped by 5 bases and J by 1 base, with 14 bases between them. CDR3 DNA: TGTGCCAGCAGCGTTAATGGGGGGAGTAACTATGGCTACACCTTC. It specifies CASSVNGGSNYGYTF. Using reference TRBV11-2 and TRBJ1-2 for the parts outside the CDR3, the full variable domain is EAGVAQSPRYKIIEKRQSVAFWCNPISGHATLYWYQQILGQGPKLLIQFQNNGVVDDSQLPKDRFSAERLKGVDSTLKIQPAKLEDSAVYLCASSVNGGSNYGYTFGSGTRLTVV.

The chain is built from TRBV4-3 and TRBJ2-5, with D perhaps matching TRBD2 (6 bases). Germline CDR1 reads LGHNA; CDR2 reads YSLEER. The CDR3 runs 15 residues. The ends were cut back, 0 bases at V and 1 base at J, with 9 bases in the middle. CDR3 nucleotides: TGCGCCAGCAGCCAAGAGGAGGGGACCCAAGAGACCCAGTACTTC. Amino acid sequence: CASSQEEGTQETQYF.

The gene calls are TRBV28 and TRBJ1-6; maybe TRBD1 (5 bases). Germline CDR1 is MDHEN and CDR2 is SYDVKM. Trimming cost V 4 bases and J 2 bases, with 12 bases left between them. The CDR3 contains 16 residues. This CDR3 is CASSSSDSPYNSPLHF. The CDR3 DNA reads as TGTGCCAGCAGTTCCTCCGACAGTCCCTATAATTCACCCCTCCACTTT.

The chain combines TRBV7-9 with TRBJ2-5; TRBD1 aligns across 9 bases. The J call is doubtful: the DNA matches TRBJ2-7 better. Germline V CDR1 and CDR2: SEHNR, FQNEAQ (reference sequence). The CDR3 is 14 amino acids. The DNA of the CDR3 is TGTGCCAGCAGCTACCGGGACAGGGCCTACGAGCAGTACTTC. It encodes CASSYRDRAYEQYF.

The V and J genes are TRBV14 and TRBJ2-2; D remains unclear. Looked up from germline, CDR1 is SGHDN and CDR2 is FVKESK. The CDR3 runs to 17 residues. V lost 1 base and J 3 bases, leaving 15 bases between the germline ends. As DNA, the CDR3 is TGTGCCAGCAGCCAAGCGTTTGAGTTTCGTGACACCGGGGAGCTGTTTTTT. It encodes CASSQAFEFRDTGELFF. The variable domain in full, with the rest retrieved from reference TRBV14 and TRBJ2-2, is EAGVTQFPSHSVIEKGQTVTLRCDPISGHDNLYWYRRVMGKEIKFLLHFVKESKQDESGMPNNRFLAERTGGTYSTLKVQPAELEDSGVYFCASSQAFEFRDTGELFFGEGSRLTVL.

DNA for the CDR3: TGTGCCAGCAGCGCCAGACTAGCGGGAGAAGAGACCCAGTACTTC. Amino acid sequence: CASSARLAGEETQYF. The chain recombines TRBV9 with TRBJ2-5; 12 bases agree with TRBD2. The V gene's germline CDR1 is SGDLS and CDR2 YYNGEE. CDR3 length equals 15 residues. Losses at the gene ends were 3 bases for V and 3 bases for J; bases not matched to a gene: 3.

The CDR3 DNA is TGTGCCATCAGTGACCCGGACAGGGGGACAGATACGCAGTATTTT. Translated, it gives CAISDPDRGTDTQYF. The genes are TRBV10-3 and TRBJ2-3; 10 nucleotides agree with TRBD1. The germline V gene has CDR1 ENHRY and CDR2 SYGVKD. This CDR3 spans 15 amino acids. J was trimmed by 3 bases and V by 3 bases; bases with no gene match: 3.

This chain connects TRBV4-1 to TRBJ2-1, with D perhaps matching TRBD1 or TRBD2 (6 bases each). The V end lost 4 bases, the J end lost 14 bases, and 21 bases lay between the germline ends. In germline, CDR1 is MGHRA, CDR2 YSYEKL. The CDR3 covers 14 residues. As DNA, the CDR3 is TGCGCCAGCAGCCCCCTACCTGGGGGGCCGGGCAAGTTCTTC. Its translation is CASSPLPGGPGKFF.

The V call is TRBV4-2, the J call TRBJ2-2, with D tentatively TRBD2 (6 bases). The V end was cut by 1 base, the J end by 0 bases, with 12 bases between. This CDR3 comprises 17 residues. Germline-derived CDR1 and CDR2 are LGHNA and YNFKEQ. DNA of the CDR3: TGTGCCAGCAGCCAAGTTGGGGCGGGAACGAACACCGGGGAGCTGTTTTTT. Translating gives CASSQVGAGTNTGELFF.

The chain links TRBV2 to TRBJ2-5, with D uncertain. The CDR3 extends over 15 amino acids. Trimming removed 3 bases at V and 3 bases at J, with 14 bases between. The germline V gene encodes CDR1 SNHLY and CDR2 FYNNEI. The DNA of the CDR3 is TGTGCCAGCAGTGAGTCGTGGGCGGCCAAAGAGACCCAGTACTTC. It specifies CASSESWAAKETQYF.

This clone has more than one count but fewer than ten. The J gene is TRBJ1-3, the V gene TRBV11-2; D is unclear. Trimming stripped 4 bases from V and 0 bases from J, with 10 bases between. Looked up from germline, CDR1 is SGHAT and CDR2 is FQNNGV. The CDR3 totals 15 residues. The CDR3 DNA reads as TGTGCCAGCAGCTCCGACCCTTCCTCTGGAAACACCATATATTTT. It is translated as CASSSDPSSGNTIYF.